This T cell receptor (beta chain) emerged from a study of cytomegalovirus exposure and HLA in healthy donors. The PCR employed 60 Vbeta primers together with 13 Jbeta primers. Profiled with immunoSEQ multiplex PCR; TCRdb holds only in-frame clones, not every one. Of roughly 150,000 clones in the sample, around 78% are singletons; the top ten hold roughly 1%. At sampling all donors were nominally healthy, likely with unrecorded immune exposures. Worth noting for this clone: What it recognizes is unknown.

Findings and limits, study-wide: TRBV6-2, TRBV6-3 and other indistinguishable V segments were excluded. Whilst most TCR sequences proved rare, a subset of public TCRs occurred across many donors. Per a later analysis, about 18,000 TCR beta sequences showed association with HLA alleles at 0.05 false discovery rate.

V was pared by 4 bases and J by 4 bases, with 1 base of the junction left unmatched. The germline CDR1 and CDR2 sequences are SEHNR and FQNEAQ (reference sequence). The CDR3 is 13 residues long. The sample taken for sequencing was PBMCs. The J gene is TRBJ2-4, the V gene TRBV7-9; 7 positions match TRBD2. This clonotype originated in a woman aged 40-49 years in good health and CMV-seronegative. The CDR3 region is CASSSSGKNIQYF. DNA for the CDR3: TGTGCCAGCAGCTCTAGCGGTAAAAACATTCAGTACTTC.